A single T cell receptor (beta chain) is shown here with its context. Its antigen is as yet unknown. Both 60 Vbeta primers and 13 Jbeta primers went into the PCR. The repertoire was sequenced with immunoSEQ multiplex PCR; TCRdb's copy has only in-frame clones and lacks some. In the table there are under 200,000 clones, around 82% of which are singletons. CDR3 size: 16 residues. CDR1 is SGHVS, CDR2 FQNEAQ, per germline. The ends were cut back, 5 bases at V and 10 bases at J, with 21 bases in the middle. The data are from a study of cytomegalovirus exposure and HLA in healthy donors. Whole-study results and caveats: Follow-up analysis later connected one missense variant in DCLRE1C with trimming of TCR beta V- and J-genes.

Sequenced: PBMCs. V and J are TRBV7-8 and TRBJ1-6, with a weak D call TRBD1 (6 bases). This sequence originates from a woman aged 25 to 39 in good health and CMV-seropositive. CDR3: CASSAEGGGPGSPLHF. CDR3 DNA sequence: TGTGCCAGCAGCGCCGAAGGTGGGGGCCCGGGATCACCCCTCCACTTT.